These 10 T cell receptor beta chains share one sample of origin, sequenced in a study of cytomegalovirus exposure and HLA in healthy donors. Primers for the PCR totalled 60 Vbeta and 13 Jbeta. The method was immunoSEQ multiplex PCR; TCRdb's version includes in-frame clones alone and lacks a portion of them. The sample contains about 160,000 clones, about 80% of which appear only once. Specimen: PBMCs. These receptors all stem from a young man in good health and CMV-seropositive.

This chain joins TRBV27 and TRBJ2-7, with D possibly matching TRBD2 (7 bases). CDR1 MNHEY and CDR2 SMNVEV come from the germline V gene (reference sequence). This CDR3 is 15 amino acids long. Trimming left V 2 bases short and J 1 base short, with 12 bases between. The CDR3: CASSLGRGGSYEQYF. CDR3 bases: TGTGCCAGCAGTTTAGGAAGGGGGGGTTCCTACGAGCAGTACTTC.

The J gene is TRBJ2-6, the V gene TRBV27; maybe TRBD2 (6 bases). Between the trimmed V and J ends, which lost 2 bases and 1 base, there was a span of 21 bases. The CDR3 sequence is 20 residues long. CDR1 and CDR2 (germline): MNHEY, SMNVEV (reference sequence). The CDR3 is CASSLRSEGRVYSGANVLTF. The CDR3 nucleotides are TGTGCCAGCAGTTTAAGGTCGGAGGGCAGGGTTTATTCTGGGGCCAACGTCCTGACTTTC.

Points on this clone: The junction differs from germline at one of its ends, possibly a read error. The chain recombines TRBV5-1 with TRBJ1-3; D is perhaps TRBD1 (6 bases). The CDR3 runs 15 residues. From germline, CDR1 is SGHRS and CDR2 YFSETQ. The CDR3 reads CASSPDLGAGNAIYF. Here the CDR3 DNA reads TGCGCCAGCAGCCCAGACCTGGGGGCCGGAAACGCCATATATTTT.

This rearrangement joins TRBV6-1 to TRBJ2-7; 9 positions agree with TRBD1. Germline V gives CDR1 MNHNS, CDR2 SASEGT. This CDR3 contains 14 residues. Losses at the gene ends were 8 bases for V and 2 bases for J; bases not matched to a gene: 7. The CDR3 is CASERGTGTYEQYF. CDR3 DNA sequence: TGTGCCAGCGAGCGCGGGACAGGGACCTACGAGCAGTACTTC.

The chain carries TRBV7-6 and TRBJ1-1; 7 bases match TRBD1. V shed 5 bases, J shed 5 bases, and the junction held 8 bases outside the gene matches. The CDR3 is made up of 14 amino acids. CDR1 and CDR2 from the germline V gene are SGHVS and FNYEAQ. CDR3 sequence: CASSANRGRTEAFF. Written as DNA, the CDR3 is TGTGCCAGCAGCGCCAACAGGGGTAGGACTGAAGCTTTCTTT.

The chain employs TRBV4-1 and TRBJ2-1; D might be TRBD1 (8 bases). The CDR3 totals 14 residues. The germline V and J ends were trimmed by 3 bases and 6 bases, with 12 bases remaining between them. Per germline, CDR1 MGHRA and CDR2 YSYEKL. The chain's CDR3 is CASSQDREGNEQFF. In nucleotides, the CDR3 is TGCGCCAGCAGCCAGGACAGGGAGGGCAATGAGCAGTTCTTC.

In this sample, this clone turned up a few times. The chain recombines TRBV15 with TRBJ1-5; D call uncertain. The V end lost 1 base, the J end lost 2 bases, and 12 bases lay between the germline ends. Germline values: CDR1 LNHNV, CDR2 YYDKDF (reference sequence). The CDR3 is 16 residues long. Here the CDR3 DNA reads TGTGCCACCAGCAGAGTCGGGGTTGGTGGCAATCAGCCCCAGCATTTT. Its protein product is CATSRVGVGGNQPQHF.

V is TRBV19 and J is TRBJ1-2, with 8 bases identical to TRBD1. With V trimmed by 3 bases and J by 8 bases, 5 bases remained unmatched. Germline V gene sequence: CDR1 LNHDA, CDR2 SQIVND (reference sequence). This CDR3 is built from 13 residues. The CDR3 here is CASSIRTGQGYTF. CDR3 coding DNA: TGTGCCAGTAGTATCCGGACAGGGCAAGGCTACACCTTC.

This chain uses TRBV4-1 with TRBJ2-2; 12 bases are shared with TRBD2. This CDR3 is built from 17 residues. The junction had 4 bases not matched to a gene; V was cut back by 1 base and J by 4 bases. Germline values: CDR1 MGHRA, CDR2 YSYEKL. The DNA of the CDR3 is TGCGCCAGCAGCCAAGCTAGCGGGGGGGCCGTCACCGGGGAGCTGTTTTTT. This gives the protein CASSQASGGAVTGELFF.

The chain employs TRBV2 and TRBJ2-1; 12 bases are shared with TRBD2. This CDR3 is 17 amino acids long. Germline-derived CDR1 and CDR2 are SNHLY and FYNNEI. Trimming cost V 6 bases and J 1 base; bases outside gene matches: 7. The CDR3 protein is CASRPRTSGASYNEQFF. The CDR3 nucleotides are TGTGCCAGCAGGCCCCGGACTAGCGGGGCATCCTACAATGAGCAGTTCTTC.